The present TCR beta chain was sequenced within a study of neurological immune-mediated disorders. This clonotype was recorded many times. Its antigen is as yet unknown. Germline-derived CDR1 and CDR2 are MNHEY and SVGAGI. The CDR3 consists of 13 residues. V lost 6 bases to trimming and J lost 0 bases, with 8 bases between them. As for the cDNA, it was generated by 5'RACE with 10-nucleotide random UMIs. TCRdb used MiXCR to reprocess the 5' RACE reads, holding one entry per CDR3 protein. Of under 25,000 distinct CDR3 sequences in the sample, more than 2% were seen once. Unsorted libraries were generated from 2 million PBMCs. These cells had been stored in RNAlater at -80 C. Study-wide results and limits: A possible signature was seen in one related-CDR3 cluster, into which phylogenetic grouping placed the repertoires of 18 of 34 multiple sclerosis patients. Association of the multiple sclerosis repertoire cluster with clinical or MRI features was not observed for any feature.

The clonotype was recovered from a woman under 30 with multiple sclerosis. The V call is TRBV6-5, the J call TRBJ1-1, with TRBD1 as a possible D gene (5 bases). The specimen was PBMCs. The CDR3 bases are TGTGCCAGCAGGCCGACAGTGAACACTGAAGCTTTCTTT. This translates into CASRPTVNTEAFF.